The rows below give T cell receptor beta chains drawn from one sample of a study of CD8+ T cells in alopecia areata. TCRdb's copy holds only in-frame clones and misses some; the assay was immunoSEQ multiplex PCR. The sample gives over 250,000 clones, about three fifths of which show up once; 0.75% to 0.95% is in the top ten. The sequences come from CD4+ T cells sorted from blood, collected at roughly week 52, from a patient treated with tofacitinib. These receptors were obtained from a human donor with alopecia areata. Each CDR3 is given with its conserved first and last residue. The order of the fields is D gene, J gene, V gene, clone size, CDR3 protein, CDR3 DNA. D genes are given only for firm matches. Clone size is stated in some rows and not others, as once, few, many or a class when expanded.

D: -; J: TRBJ2-5; V: TRBV7-9; size: -; CDR3: CASRLGGETQYF; DNA: TGTGCCAGCAGGCTGGGGGGAGAGACCCAGTACTTC
D: TRBD1; J: TRBJ1-3; V: TRBV30; size: once; CDR3: CAWSLAGTGGNTIYF; DNA: TGTGCCTGGAGTTTGGCCGGGACAGGGGGAAACACCATATATTTT
D: TRBD2; J: TRBJ2-1; V: TRBV11-3; size: -; CDR3: CASSVTSGYNEQFF; DNA: TGTGCCAGCAGCGTTACTAGCGGGTACAATGAGCAGTTCTTC
D: -; J: TRBJ1-6; V: TRBV5-6; size: -; CDR3: CASSLSRSPLHF; DNA: TGTGCCAGCAGCCTCTCCAGGTCACCCCTCCACTTT
D: -; J: TRBJ2-7; V: TRBV14; size: -; CDR3: CASSQDPARSYEQYF; DNA: TGTGCCAGCAGCCAAGATCCTGCCAGATCCTACGAGCAGTACTTC
D: -; J: TRBJ2-1; V: TRBV27; size: -; CDR3: CAISRNQSSYNEQFF; DNA: TGTGCCATCTCCAGGAACCAAAGCTCCTACAATGAGCAGTTCTTC
D: TRBD2; J: TRBJ2-3; V: TRBV9; size: -; CDR3: CASSSTGLAGYADTQYF; DNA: TGTGCCAGCAGCTCTACGGGACTAGCGGGATACGCAGATACGCAGTATTTT
D: -; J: TRBJ1-6; V: TRBV20-1; size: -; CDR3: CSARDGTELHF; DNA: TGCAGTGCTAGAGATGGCACGGAACTCCACTTT
D: TRBD1; J: TRBJ2-3; V: TRBV29-1; size: few; CDR3: CSVQSRGSTDTQYF; DNA: TGCAGCGTTCAATCCAGGGGGTCCACAGATACGCAGTATTTT
D: -; J: TRBJ1-1; V: TRBV7-8; size: -; CDR3: CASSPTGGVNTEAFF; DNA: TGTGCCAGCAGCCCCACTGGGGGGGTGAACACTGAAGCTTTCTTT
D: -; J: TRBJ2-7; V: TRBV29-1; size: -; CDR3: CSVRTSPYEQYF; DNA: TGCAGCGTTAGGACCTCACCCTACGAGCAGTACTTC
D: -; J: TRBJ2-5; V: TRBV11-2; size: once; CDR3: CASSSRTAYQETQYF; DNA: TGTGCCAGCAGCTCTCGGACGGCGTACCAAGAGACCCAGTACTTC
D: -; J: TRBJ2-1; V: TRBV30; size: -; CDR3: CAWKRDSSSYNEQFF; DNA: TGTGCCTGGAAAAGGGACTCCTCCTCCTACAATGAGCAGTTCTTC
D: -; J: TRBJ2-1; V: TRBV6-1; size: -; CDR3: CASSEWPRAEQFF; DNA: TGTGCCAGCAGTGAATGGCCACGTGCAGAGCAGTTCTTC
D: -; J: TRBJ1-1; V: TRBV18; size: few; CDR3: CASSPNSNTEAFF; DNA: TGTGCCAGCTCACCAAACAGCAACACTGAAGCTTTCTTT
D: TRBD1; J: TRBJ2-5; V: TRBV29-1; size: -; CDR3: CSVEDWDRGQETQYF; DNA: TGCAGCGTTGAAGATTGGGACAGGGGCCAAGAGACCCAGTACTTC
D: -; J: TRBJ2-5; V: TRBV9; size: -; CDR3: CASSWRVQETQYF; DNA: TGTGCCAGCAGCTGGCGAGTACAAGAGACCCAGTACTTC
D: -; J: TRBJ2-1; V: TRBV11-2; size: few; CDR3: CASSLDRAHEQFF; DNA: TGTGCCAGCAGCTTAGATCGTGCACACGAGCAGTTCTTC
D: -; J: TRBJ1-5; V: TRBV7-9; size: -; CDR3: CASSQNPGQPQHF; DNA: TGTGCCAGCAGCCAAAATCCGGGCCAGCCCCAGCATTTT
D: -; J: TRBJ2-5; V: TRBV10-3; size: -; CDR3: CAISAYQETQYF; DNA: TGTGCCATCAGTGCTTACCAAGAGACCCAGTACTTC
D: TRBD1; J: TRBJ1-2; V: TRBV27; size: -; CDR3: CASSFQGANYGYTF; DNA: TGTGCCAGCAGTTTCCAGGGGGCTAACTATGGCTACACCTTC
D: -; J: TRBJ2-1; V: TRBV4-2; size: -; CDR3: CASSHLSHEQFF; DNA: TGTGCCAGCAGCCATCTTAGCCATGAGCAGTTCTTC
D: -; J: TRBJ1-2; V: TRBV4-3; size: -; CDR3: CASSRALGGIGYGYTF; DNA: TGCGCCAGCAGCCGGGCCCTTGGGGGCATAGGGTATGGCTACACCTTC
D: -; J: TRBJ2-2; V: TRBV27; size: -; CDR3: CASNLSPGNTGELFF; DNA: TGTGCCAGCAACCTCAGCCCGGGGAACACCGGGGAGCTGTTTTTT
D: -; J: TRBJ2-1; V: TRBV29-1; size: -; CDR3: CSAPSPGNNEQFF; DNA: TGCAGCGCACCCAGCCCCGGGAACAATGAGCAGTTCTTC
D: -; J: TRBJ2-7; V: TRBV29-1; size: -; CDR3: CSVGETLPHEQYF; DNA: TGCAGCGTTGGAGAGACCCTGCCCCACGAGCAGTACTTC
D: -; J: TRBJ2-5; V: TRBV9; size: few; CDR3: CASSVAQVQETQYF; DNA: TGTGCCAGCAGCGTAGCCCAGGTACAAGAGACCCAGTACTTC
D: TRBD1; J: TRBJ1-2; V: TRBV2; size: -; CDR3: CASSRQGHGYTF; DNA: TGTGCCAGCAGTCGACAGGGACACGGCTACACCTTC